These T cell receptor beta chains were read from a single sample in a study of shared clonotypes between healthy human individuals. Data came from immunoSEQ multiplex PCR; TCRdb stores just in-frame clones and leaves some out. The profile shows about 1.1 million clones, around 78% of them singletons. Sequencing was carried out using memory CD4+ T cells from PBMCs. Receptor source: a man aged 18 to 30 in good health. Some clones in this sample may be carry-over from other donors' samples. Both conserved end residues are part of each CDR3. The D gene is left open where the match is weak. The size field is filled for only some rows; it gives once, few, many or a size class.

d_call clone_size j_call v_call cdr3_aa cdr3_nt
TRBD1 NA TRBJ1-1 TRBV29-1 CSVPRTGDTEAFF TGCAGCGTCCCCCGGACAGGGGACACTGAAGCTTTCTTT
TRBD2 NA TRBJ2-7 TRBV11-2 CASSYPGLAGDEQYF TGTGCCAGCAGCTACCCCGGACTAGCGGGAGACGAGCAGTACTTC
NA NA TRBJ2-3 TRBV5-1 CASSLRPSEGDTQYF TGCGCCAGCAGCTTGCGGCCCAGCGAGGGAGATACGCAGTATTTT
NA once TRBJ2-6 TRBV18 CASSPPLSGANVLTF TGTGCCAGCTCACCACCCCTCTCTGGGGCCAACGTCCTGACTTTC
NA NA TRBJ1-3 TRBV4-3 CASSQDNSGNTIYF TGCGCCAGCAGCCAAGACAACTCTGGAAACACCATATATTTT
NA NA TRBJ2-5 TRBV6-5 CASSYRSGGLQETQYF TGTGCCAGCAGTTACCGATCAGGGGGACTCCAAGAGACCCAGTACTTC
NA NA TRBJ2-1 TRBV7-3 CASSLIGKNEQFF TGTGCCAGCAGCTTGATAGGGAAAAATGAGCAGTTCTTC
TRBD2 NA TRBJ2-7 TRBV7-2 CAGSLAPSGGKSCEQYF TGTGCCGGCAGCTTGGCGCCTAGCGGAGGGAAGTCCTGCGAGCAGTACTTC
NA many TRBJ2-3 TRBV5-6 CASTHDSTDTQYF TGTGCCAGCACCCATGACAGCACAGATACGCAGTATTTT
NA NA TRBJ1-4 TRBV9 CASSPTTGTHGKLFF TGTGCCAGCAGCCCGACCACCGGGACCCATGGGAAACTGTTTTTT
NA NA TRBJ1-5 TRBV18 CASSPQAGRSNQPQHF TGTGCCAGCTCACCACAAGCAGGGCGAAGCAATCAGCCCCAGCATTTT
NA NA TRBJ2-1 TRBV5-4 CASSPWAGIYNEQFF TGTGCCAGCAGCCCATGGGCAGGGATCTACAATGAGCAGTTCTTC